Reported below is one T cell receptor beta chain. This entry comes from a study of T cell changes during pregnancy in multiple sclerosis. The CDR3 totals 15 residues. CDR1 and CDR2 from the germline V gene are SGHTA and FQGNSA. Losses at the gene ends were 5 bases for V and 2 bases for J; bases not matched to a gene: 5. Assay used: immunoSEQ multiplex PCR; TCRdb lists only in-frame clones, some missing. The sample holds tens of thousands of clones; 91% are singletons and the top ten take approximately 0.97%. This TCR came from a female donor with multiple sclerosis, enrolled in a pregnancy study. The sequencing used peripheral blood, collected before pregnancy. This chain uses TRBV7-2 with TRBJ2-3; 9 positions match TRBD1. CDR3 amino acids: CASSVYRGPTDTQYF. For the CDR3, the DNA is TGTGCCAGCAGCGTCTACAGGGGGCCCACAGATACGCAGTATTTT.